This T cell receptor (beta chain) was retrieved from a study of blood T cell repertoires in COVID-19. As originally analysed: Reference gene primers were amplified, and this amplification served to estimate nucleated cell counts. Data came from immunoSEQ multiplex PCR; TCRdb stores just in-frame clones and leaves some out. V and J calls and clone size are those listed in that table; D and trimming were worked out from the DNA. The table lists around 150,000 clones, approximately 80% of them singletons. CDR1 is DFQATT and CDR2 is SNEGSKA in the germline V gene (reference sequence). The CDR3 runs 15 residues. Unmatched junction bases numbered 11, after V lost 3 bases and J lost 6 bases.

The receptor was derived from a human donor in a cohort sampled during active COVID-19. Sequencing input: peripheral blood. The chain is built from TRBV20-1 and TRBJ1-5; 7 bases match TRBD1. This chain's CDR3 is CSASRGRRDAQPQHF. The CDR3 nucleotides read TGCAGTGCTAGTAGGGGGCGCCGAGATGCTCAGCCCCAGCATTTT.